The clone carrying this TCR beta chain was detected only a few times. The data originate from a study of T cell changes during pregnancy in multiple sclerosis. Looked up from germline, CDR1 is SEHNR and CDR2 is FQNEAQ (reference sequence). With 2 bases removed from V and 3 bases from J, the gap between germline ends came to 6 bases. The CDR3 length is 13 residues. Produced via immunoSEQ multiplex PCR; TCRdb's table is partial and in-frame only. The sample yields about 40,000 clones, roughly nine tenths seen once. The chain joins TRBV7-9 to TRBJ2-3; no firm D call. The material was peripheral blood, obtained before pregnancy. This TCR was recovered from a female donor with multiple sclerosis, enrolled in a pregnancy study. The DNA of the CDR3 is TGTGCCAGCAGCTTAAAATCGACAGATACGCAGTATTTT. This encodes CASSLKSTDTQYF. Full variable domain (rest looked up from reference TRBV7-9 and TRBJ2-3): DTGVSQNPRHKITKRGQNVTFRCDPISEHNRLYWYRQTLGQGPEFLTYFQNEAQLEKSRLLSDRFSAERPKGSFSTLEIQRTEQGDSAMYLCASSLKSTDTQYFGPGTRLTVL.